Following are 13 T cell receptor beta chains from one sample sequenced in a study of blood T cells in healthy people across ages. The second PCR ran about 6 to 12 cycles with a sample-barcoded 5' primer and J-beta primers. TCRdb re-called the 5' RACE reads through MiXCR, storing one row per CDR3 protein. The table shows some 1.5 million distinct CDR3 sequences, with roughly two fifths occurring only once. Sequenced material: blood. The receptors shown here come from a woman aged 18-35 years in good health.

This clonotype was observed many times. The chain carries TRBV20-1 and TRBJ2-3; no firm D call. V lost 1 base, J lost 5 bases, and 19 bases lay in between. The CDR3 sequence is 16 residues long. The germline V gene encodes CDR1 DFQATT and CDR2 SNEGSKA (reference sequence). The CDR3 sequence is CSARARDGVWGDTQYF. In DNA, the CDR3 is TGCAGTGCTAGAGCCAGAGATGGGGTTTGGGGAGATACGCAGTATTTT.

The chain carries TRBV28 and TRBJ2-7; no reliable D call. The ends were cut back, 2 bases at V and 4 bases at J, with 12 bases in the middle. This CDR3 is built from 14 residues. Germline lookup yields CDR1 MDHEN and CDR2 SYDVKM. The CDR3 nucleotides are TGTGCCAGCAGTTTAAGCGACTTCCCGTACGAGCAGTACTTC. Translating gives CASSLSDFPYEQYF.

This sequence joins TRBV9 and TRBJ2-7; D perhaps matches TRBD2 (5 bases). The CDR3 is made up of 15 amino acids. Germline V gene sequence: CDR1 SGDLS, CDR2 YYNGEE. V shed 0 bases and J shed 7 bases, with 17 bases lying between them. CDR3 residues: CASSVASSSYNEQYF. The DNA for the CDR3 is TGTGCCAGCAGCGTAGCTAGCAGTTCCTACAATGAGCAGTACTTC.

This clonotype was detected once. This chain uses TRBV28 with TRBJ2-5, with no clear D. The J call may be in error: the DNA end matches TRBJ2-7 better. The CDR3 covers 13 residues. Germline CDR1 MDHEN, CDR2 SYDVKM. CDR3 nucleotide sequence: TGTGTACAGAGGACGGCCTGTACCTACGAGCAGTACTTC. Translating gives CVQRTACTYEQYF.

This sequence joins TRBV29-1 and TRBJ2-1; possible D gene TRBD1, 6 bases. V lost 6 bases and J 4 bases, leaving 7 bases between the germline ends. The CDR3 loop spans 11 amino acids. CDR1 and CDR2 (germline): SQVTM, ANQGSEA. The CDR3 loop is CSVQGYNEQFF. As DNA, the CDR3 is TGCAGCGTACAGGGATACAATGAGCAGTTCTTC.

This chain joins TRBV6-2 or TRBV6-3 and TRBJ1-1; 9 nucleotides align to TRBD1. The CDR3 covers 16 residues. V trimming: 5 bases; J trimming: 2 bases; junction bases outside the gene matches: 9. The germline CDR1 and CDR2 sequences are MNHEY and SVGEGT. The CDR3 DNA sequence: TGTGCCAGCAGTGATTACAGGGGGCGAGGTAACACTGAAGCTTTCTTT. Amino acid sequence: CASSDYRGRGNTEAFF.

This clonotype was seen more than once but under ten times. The chain carries TRBV20-1 and TRBJ1-5; the match to TRBD1 covers 7 bases. The CDR3 consists of 15 residues. CDR1 and CDR2 (germline): DFQATT, SNEGSKA (reference sequence). Unmatched junction bases numbered 9, after V lost 3 bases and J lost 4 bases. This CDR3 is CSASLTGVRNQPQHF. CDR3 DNA: TGCAGTGCTAGTCTAACAGGGGTGAGAAATCAGCCCCAGCATTTT.

This clonotype has only a few counts. This chain joins TRBV12-3 or TRBV12-4 and TRBJ2-5, with 12 positions matching TRBD2. V lost 2 bases, J lost 5 bases, and 3 bases stayed unmatched. The CDR3 contains 15 residues. CDR3 sequence: CASSLRTSGVETQYF. Here the CDR3 DNA reads TGTGCCAGCAGTTTAAGGACTAGCGGGGTTGAGACCCAGTACTTC.

The chain is built from TRBV2 and TRBJ2-4; 7 positions agree with TRBD1. The germline V gene encodes CDR1 SNHLY and CDR2 FYNNEI. V was pared by 3 bases and J by 0 bases, with 11 bases of the junction left unmatched. CDR3 length: 18 residues. The CDR3 DNA sequence: TGTGCCAGCAGTGAGGGACAGAACCCTAGACTAGCCAAAAACATTCAGTACTTC. Protein product: CASSEGQNPRLAKNIQYF.

The chain uses TRBV5-1 and TRBJ2-3; D is unresolved. This CDR3 region has 15 residues. Germline assignment: CDR1 SGHRS and CDR2 YFSETQ. Trimming stripped 1 base from V and 1 base from J, with 10 bases between. The CDR3 DNA follows: TGCGCCAGCAGCTTGTCCCCGCTAGGCACAGATACGCAGTATTTT. Its translation is CASSLSPLGTDTQYF. The whole variable domain, filled in from reference TRBV5-1 and TRBJ2-3, reads KAGVTQTPRYLIKTRGQQVTLSCSPISGHRSVSWYQQTPGQGLQFLFEYFSETQRNKGNFPGRFSGRQFSNSRSEMNVSTLELGDSALYLCASSLSPLGTDTQYFGPGTRLTVL.

V gene TRBV9 combines with J gene TRBJ2-1; D is perhaps TRBD2 (5 bases). The ends were cut back, 0 bases at V and 5 bases at J, with 15 bases in the middle. Germline CDR1 and CDR2: SGDLS and YYNGEE. The length of the CDR3 is 16 residues. CDR3 DNA sequence: TGTGCCAGCAGCGTAGCCCCGGGGTGGGAAGACAATGAGCAGTTCTTC. This gives the protein CASSVAPGWEDNEQFF.

The chain carries TRBV20-1 and TRBJ1-2; D uncertain. Trimming removed 3 bases from V and 2 bases from J, with 10 bases in between. Germline V gene lookup returns CDR1 DFQATT and CDR2 SNEGSKA (reference sequence). CDR3 length: 13 residues. CDR3 sequence: CSARGKTNYGYTF. CDR3 nucleotides: TGCAGTGCTAGGGGAAAGACAAACTATGGCTACACCTTC.

The chain recombines TRBV15 with TRBJ2-3; D gene unclear. Germline V gene data show CDR1 as LNHNV and CDR2 as YYDKDF (reference sequence). This CDR3 is built from 16 residues. Trimming cost V 3 bases and J 0 bases, with 13 bases left between them. The DNA of the CDR3 is TGTGCCACCAGCAGGGCACGGGCCTTTAGCACAGATACGCAGTATTTT. It encodes CATSRARAFSTDTQYF.